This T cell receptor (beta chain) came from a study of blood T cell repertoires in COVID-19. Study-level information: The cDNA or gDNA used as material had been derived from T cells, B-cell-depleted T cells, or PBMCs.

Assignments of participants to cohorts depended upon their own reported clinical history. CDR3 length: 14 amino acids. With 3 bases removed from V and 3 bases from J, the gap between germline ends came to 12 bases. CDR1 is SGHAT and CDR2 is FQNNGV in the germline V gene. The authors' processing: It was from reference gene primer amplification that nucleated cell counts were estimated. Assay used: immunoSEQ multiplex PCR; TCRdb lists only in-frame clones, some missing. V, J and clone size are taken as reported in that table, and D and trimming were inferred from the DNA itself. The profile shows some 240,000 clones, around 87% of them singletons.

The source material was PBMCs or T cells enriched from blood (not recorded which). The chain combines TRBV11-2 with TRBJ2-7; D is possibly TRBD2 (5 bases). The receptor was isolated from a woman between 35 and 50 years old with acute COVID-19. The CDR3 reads CASSFATGNYEQYF. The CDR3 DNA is TGTGCCAGCAGCTTTGCGACGGGAAACTACGAGCAGTACTTC.